This record covers a single T cell receptor beta chain. Repertoires were generated with immunoSEQ multiplex PCR, while TCRdb's copy carries only in-frame clones and drops some. Among some 87,000 clones, more than 80% were seen once, and the ten largest hold roughly 0.21%. The entry originates in a study of T cell changes during pregnancy in multiple sclerosis. CDR1 is MNHEY, CDR2 SVGAGI, per germline. Trimming cost V 4 bases and J 1 base, with 16 bases left between them. The length of the CDR3 is 16 residues. The rearrangement uses TRBV6-5 and TRBJ1-1; D may be TRBD1 (6 bases). The sequence came from a female donor with multiple sclerosis, enrolled in a pregnancy study. The input for sequencing was CD4+ T cells from peripheral blood mononuclear cells, taken before pregnancy. The CDR3 sequence is CASSSPSGHSNTEAFF. CDR3 DNA sequence: TGTGCCAGCAGTTCGCCCTCGGGACATTCGAACACTGAAGCTTTCTTT.